At least ten counts were recorded for the clone carrying this T cell receptor (beta chain). The antigen remains unidentified. Germline V gene data show CDR1 as SGHDN and CDR2 as FVKESK. Trimming removed 0 bases from V and 4 bases from J; junction bases left unmatched: 11. The CDR3 length is 17 residues. Unique molecular identifiers were used in preparing the TCRbeta library. Each CDR3 protein gets one entry after TCRdb re-called the PCR reads with MiXCR. The table shows 250,000 to 300,000 distinct CDR3 sequences, with around 10% occurring only once. The sample belongs to a study of T-cell reconstitution after alpha-beta-depleted transplantation in children. Study-level points and caveats: Day-60 TCRbeta diversity that was high in some patients was derived from surviving recipient T cells and thymic progenitors. The origin of alpha-beta T cells about two months after transplant was reportedly several hundred expanded graft clones. Hyperexpanded clones declined; after one year, newly produced T cells mostly supplied diversity.

Source: PBMCs, taken before TCRalphabeta/CD19-depleted stem cell transplant. The clonotype comes from a boy in the first two years of life with acute myeloid leukemia, due to receive a stem cell transplant. The V call is TRBV14, the J call TRBJ2-5; 7 bases line up with TRBD2. The CDR3 loop reads CASSQEWAGAVRETQYF. CDR3 nucleotides: TGTGCCAGCAGCCAAGAATGGGCGGGAGCGGTAAGAGAGACCCAGTACTTC.